This TCR beta chain was captured in a study of a mutant IDH1 vaccine in newly diagnosed glioma. Study context: Either 4-6 weeks after radiotherapy alone or alongside temozolomide, vaccination was begun. Patients got radiotherapy, temozolomide, or both beforehand, and most got both.

Note on this clone: Its cognate antigen is unknown. The identical CDR3 is also encoded by other nucleotide sequences in the sample.

Data came from immunoSEQ multiplex PCR; TCRdb stores just in-frame clones and leaves some out. The sample holds tens of thousands of clones; around 89% are singletons and the top ten take 15% to 25%. V lost 5 bases and J lost 0, with 9 bases in between. CDR1 and CDR2 from the germline V gene are SGHRS and YFSETQ. This CDR3 has 14 amino acids. Stated time point: week 5, during vaccination. All doses held 300 ug of mutant IDH1 20-mer peptide, with topical imiquimod. Broader study findings: Among all patients, vaccine-induced immune responses occurred in 80% to 95%.

The source is a man aged 18 to 29 with glioma. The rearrangement uses TRBV5-1 and TRBJ1-3; D not certain. The sample was PBMCs, taken from a glioma patient whose treatment included an IDH1 peptide vaccine. CDR3 bases: TGCGCCAGCAGAATAGGGAGCTCTGGAAACACCATATATTTT. Translated, it gives CASRIGSSGNTIYF.